The 6 T cell receptor beta chains listed next were all sequenced from one sample in a study of radiation and T cells in renal cell carcinoma (TCRdb year 2020). Receptors were amplified or captured by the immunoSEQ multiplex PCR assay. As stored in TCRdb, this immuneACCESS dataset retains in-frame rearrangements with V and J assigned. A fraction of the clones does not appear; measured against another copy, unresolved V genes explain less than half of the discrepancy, and the remainder lacks a known reason. Here the sample has roughly 120,000 clones; about four fifths occur a single time. The ten largest clonotypes hold about 3% of the sample. The meaning of the sample's time point label: baseline pretreatment blood. This specimen's treatment or condition label, interpreted: 15 Gy SBRT to primary tumor, nephrectomy 4 weeks later. The material sequenced was blood, taken from a patient whose treatment included radiotherapy and nephrectomy. Receptor source: a woman between 55 and 75 years old with renal cell carcinoma.

This rearrangement joins TRBV6-1 to TRBJ2-7, with a tentative D call TRBD1 (5 bases). CDR1 and CDR2 (germline): MNHNS, SASEGT. This CDR3 has 14 amino acids. V was cut by 2 bases and J by 0 bases, with 8 bases left in between. CDR3 coding DNA: TGTGCCAGCAGTGAACACAGGTCCTCCTACGAGCAGTACTTC. This encodes CASSEHRSSYEQYF.

The chain carries TRBV7-9 and TRBJ2-1; 9 positions match TRBD1. The CDR3 length is 18 residues. Trimming at V came to 1 base and at J to 4 bases, leaving 11 bases not matched to a gene. Germline V gives CDR1 SEHNR, CDR2 FQNEAQ (reference sequence). The CDR3 loop reads CASSLGGYPGTGYNEQFF. The CDR3 DNA is TGTGCCAGCAGCTTAGGGGGGTATCCGGGGACAGGGTACAATGAGCAGTTCTTC.

This clone was recorded at least ten times. The chain links TRBV28 to TRBJ2-7; 14 bases agree with TRBD2. Germline CDR1 reads MDHEN; CDR2 reads SYDVKM. J was trimmed by 7 bases and V by 0 bases; bases with no gene match: 8. CDR3 length equals 17 residues. The CDR3 loop reads CASSLWTSGRAMEEQYF. The CDR3 nucleotides are TGTGCCAGCAGTTTATGGACTAGCGGGAGGGCAATGGAGGAGCAGTACTTC. The variable domain in full, completed from reference TRBV28 and TRBJ2-7, reads DVKVTQSSRYLVKRTGEKVFLECVQDMDHENMFWYRQDPGLGLRLIYFSYDVKMKEKGDIPEGYSVSREKKERFSLILESASTNQTSMYLCASSLWTSGRAMEEQYFGPGTRLTVT.

The chain links TRBV9 to TRBJ1-6, with a tentative D call TRBD1 (5 bases). V lost 3 bases to trimming and J lost 9 bases, with 7 bases between them. Germline CDR1 and CDR2: SGDLS and YYNGEE. The CDR3 has 12 residues. CDR3 nucleotides: TGTGCCAGCAGCGGAGGGGTTTCACCCCTCCACTTT. Translated, it gives CASSGGVSPLHF.

This clone was counted a single time. A far larger clone differs by one base, so this is likely a read error. This sequence joins TRBV9 and TRBJ1-1, with D possibly matching TRBD1 (6 bases). Trimming removed 3 bases from V and 1 base from J, with 7 bases in between. The germline gives CDR1 SGDLS, CDR2 YYNGEE. The CDR3 has 13 residues. DNA for the CDR3: TGTGCCAGCAGCGCGACAGGGAACACTGAAGCTTTCTTT. Protein sequence: CASSATGNTEAFF.

A single count supports this clone. The chain uses TRBV11-2 and TRBJ1-4; 8 nucleotides match TRBD1. The germline gives CDR1 SGHAT, CDR2 FQNNGV. The CDR3 is 14 amino acids. Trimming at V came to 5 bases and at J to 7 bases, leaving 6 bases not matched to a gene. The CDR3 region has the DNA TGTGCCAGCAGCGCCAGACAGGGGATTGAAAAACTGTTTTTT. Translated: CASSARQGIEKLFF.